This T cell receptor beta chain was retrieved from a study of blood T cell repertoires in COVID-19. The CDR3 has 17 amino acids. The germline CDR1 and CDR2 sequences are LNHDA and SQIVND (reference sequence). Germline trimming cut 4 bases from V and 0 bases from J; bases unmatched to any gene: 8. Sequencing used immunoSEQ multiplex PCR; TCRdb keeps in-frame clones, though not all of them. The sample consists of around 25,000 clones, over 80% of them appearing once. Sequenced material: peripheral blood. This TCR came from a human donor with active COVID-19. The donor label of this sample is uncertain. The chain is built from TRBV19 and TRBJ2-4; 8 bases fit TRBD1. The CDR3 region has the DNA TGTGCCAGTAGTACCGGACAGGGTTTAATAGCCAAAAACATTCAGTACTTC. Amino acids: CASSTGQGLIAKNIQYF.